This entry lists 26 T cell receptor beta chains sequenced from one sample in a study of blood T cells in healthy people across ages. Alongside a J-beta primer mix, a sample-barcoded 5' primer served in a second PCR lasting about 6 to 11 cycles. TCRdb ran MiXCR on the 5' RACE reads and lists one entry per CDR3 protein. The sample has a few hundred thousand distinct CDR3 sequences, around a quarter seen once. This sample was shared with a second study, whose subject was T cells of mothers and their children.

Sequencing input: blood. The source of these receptors is a boy aged 2 to 10 in good health.

This clonotype was detected only a few times. The rearrangement joins TRBV7-9 to TRBJ2-7; 9 nucleotides align to TRBD1. V lost 5 bases to trimming and J lost 5 bases; unmatched junction nucleotides: 7. This CDR3 region has 14 residues. Germline lookup yields CDR1 SEHNR and CDR2 FQNEAQ (reference sequence). The CDR3 protein is CASSGPGQGHEQYF. CDR3 in DNA: TGTGCCAGCAGCGGCCCGGGACAGGGCCACGAGCAGTACTTC.

On this clonotype itself: Germline and junction disagree at one end, which may indicate a read error. CDR3 residues: CASSYAPAYDYTF. The CDR3 DNA is TGTGCCAGCAGTTACGCCCCCGCGTATGACTACACCTTC. The chain recombines TRBV6-5 with TRBJ1-2, with D unresolved. The CDR3 extends over 13 amino acids. CDR1 and CDR2 (germline): MNHEY, SVGAGI.

This clonotype was recorded a few times. V usage is TRBV6-1 and J usage is TRBJ1-2; no clear D. The germline gives CDR1 MNHNS, CDR2 SASEGT. Trimming stripped 2 bases from V and 6 bases from J, with 7 bases between. This CDR3 is built from 12 residues. The CDR3 reads CASSEYGDGYTF. The CDR3 DNA is TGTGCCAGCAGTGAATACGGGGATGGCTACACCTTC.

There are a few counts of this clonotype. The chain carries TRBV2 and TRBJ1-1; D call uncertain. Trimming took 6 bases from V and 1 from J, leaving 12 bases between them. Per the germline V gene, CDR1 is SNHLY and CDR2 is FYNNEI. The CDR3 extends over 14 amino acids. The CDR3 is CASSLLTTNTEAFF. The CDR3 DNA sequence: TGTGCCAGCAGCCTTTTGACAACGAACACTGAAGCTTTCTTT.

This chain uses TRBV20-1 with TRBJ2-5; 13 nucleotides align to TRBD2. After removal of 3 bases from V and 3 bases from J, the junction contained 7 bases not matched to a gene. The CDR3 is 16 amino acids. CDR1 DFQATT and CDR2 SNEGSKA come from the germline V gene (reference sequence). CDR3 nucleotide sequence: TGCAGTGCTAGTAGGGGGACTAGCGGGATAAAAGAGACCCAGTACTTC. This codes for CSASRGTSGIKETQYF.

CDR3 nucleotides: TGTGCCAGCAGGATCGGCGGCACTGAAGCTTTCTTT. It is translated as CASRIGGTEAFF. The rearrangement joins TRBV6-1 to TRBJ1-1; D ambiguous. Per germline, CDR1 MNHNS and CDR2 SASEGT. V shed 6 bases and J shed 4 bases, with 9 bases lying between them. CDR3 length: 12 residues.

This clonotype has a handful of counts. The chain employs TRBV20-1 and TRBJ1-1, with D tentatively TRBD1 (5 bases). The CDR3 contains 16 residues. Germline V CDR1 and CDR2: DFQATT, SNEGSKA (reference sequence). Trimming cost V 3 bases and J 4 bases, with 21 bases left between them. The CDR3 protein is CSASMGWGGSSTEAFF. CDR3 DNA sequence: TGCAGTGCTAGTATGGGGTGGGGGGGAAGTAGCACTGAAGCTTTCTTT.

This clonotype was seen only a few times. The chain combines TRBV3-1 with TRBJ1-3; D remains unclear. V lost 0 bases and J lost 4, with 4 bases in between. CDR3 length equals 13 residues. Germline V CDR1 and CDR2: LGHDT, YNNKEL (reference sequence). The CDR3 loop reads CASSQDGGNTIYF. In DNA, the CDR3 is TGTGCCAGCAGCCAAGACGGAGGAAACACCATATATTTT.

The chain carries TRBV20-1 and TRBJ2-7; 9 positions match TRBD1. V lost 7 bases and J lost 3; bases outside the gene matches: 10. Germline values: CDR1 DFQATT, CDR2 SNEGSKA (reference sequence). The CDR3 length is 14 residues. The CDR3 reads CSVPYRGQNYEQYF. The DNA for the CDR3 is TGCAGTGTTCCCTACAGGGGGCAGAACTACGAGCAGTACTTC.

The V gene is TRBV20-1, the J gene TRBJ1-5, with TRBD1 as a possible D gene (6 bases). Germline lookup yields CDR1 DFQATT and CDR2 SNEGSKA (reference sequence). Deletions cut 1 base from V and 0 bases from J, with 13 bases between. The length of the CDR3 is 16 residues. This chain's CDR3 is CSARGADSLSNQPQHF. DNA for the CDR3: TGCAGTGCTAGAGGTGCGGACAGCCTTAGCAATCAGCCCCAGCATTTT.

This chain joins TRBV3-1 and TRBJ1-1, with D unclear. Trimming shortened V by 8 bases and J by 7 bases, and 17 bases separated the two germline ends. The CDR3 length is 13 residues. In germline, CDR1 is LGHDT, CDR2 YNNKEL (reference sequence). The CDR3 spells CASRRAGYDEAFF. The CDR3 coding sequence is TGTGCCAGCCGCCGAGCCGGGTATGATGAAGCTTTCTTT.

This clonotype was seen more than once but under ten times. The chain has TRBV7-9 and TRBJ1-2, with unresolved D. Deletions cut 3 bases from V and 3 bases from J, with 11 bases between. Germline assignment: CDR1 SEHNR and CDR2 FQNEAQ (reference sequence). The CDR3 sequence is 14 residues long. CDR3 in DNA: TGTGCCAGCAGCTTCTTAGGTACTTACTATGGCTACACCTTC. Its protein product is CASSFLGTYYGYTF.

The chain uses TRBV7-8 and TRBJ2-5; perhaps TRBD1 as D (6 bases). The CDR3 loop spans 17 amino acids. Trimming left V 5 bases short and J 9 bases short, with 28 bases between. The germline gives CDR1 SGHVS, CDR2 FQNEAQ. Here the CDR3 reads CASSQEPRRGTEGAQYF. The CDR3 nucleotides read TGTGCCAGCAGCCAAGAACCGAGAAGGGGGACCGAAGGGGCCCAGTACTTC.

This rearrangement joins TRBV27 to TRBJ1-5, with a weak D call TRBD1 (6 bases). The germline CDR1 and CDR2 sequences are MNHEY and SMNVEV (reference sequence). The CDR3 contains 12 residues. Trimming cost V 3 bases and J 8 bases, with 8 bases left between them. The CDR3 loop is CASSLPGEPQHF. DNA for the CDR3: TGTGCCAGCAGTTTGCCAGGGGAGCCCCAGCATTTT.

This rearrangement joins TRBV15 to TRBJ2-7; tentatively, D is TRBD2 (6 bases). This CDR3 is 14 amino acids long. Germline assignment: CDR1 LNHNV and CDR2 YYDKDF (reference sequence). Deletions cut 0 bases from V and 7 bases from J, with 13 bases between. This chain's CDR3 is CATSRDGRGEEQYF. Here the CDR3 DNA reads TGTGCCACCAGCAGAGATGGCCGCGGGGAAGAGCAGTACTTC.

The chain combines TRBV19 with TRBJ2-1, with D perhaps matching TRBD1 (6 bases). V dropped 2 bases and J dropped 6 bases, with 20 bases sitting between them. This CDR3 contains 17 residues. CDR1 and CDR2 (germline): LNHDA, SQIVND (reference sequence). This CDR3 reads CASSIRGWGQGSNEQFF. The DNA of the CDR3 is TGTGCCAGTAGTATACGGGGTTGGGGGCAGGGCAGCAATGAGCAGTTCTTC.

The rearrangement joins TRBV10-3 to TRBJ2-3, with a weak D call TRBD2 (5 bases). This CDR3 comprises 15 residues. V dropped 7 bases and J dropped 0 bases, with 14 bases sitting between them. CDR1 is ENHRY, CDR2 SYGVKD, per germline. Here the CDR3 reads CAITRTGFSTDTQYF. The CDR3 DNA sequence: TGTGCCATCACAAGGACTGGGTTTAGCACAGATACGCAGTATTTT.

Only a few counts were recorded for this clonotype. The chain joins TRBV14 to TRBJ2-5, with 9 positions matching TRBD2. Trimming at V came to 0 bases and at J to 3 bases, leaving 8 bases not matched to a gene. CDR3 length: 17 amino acids. Looked up from germline, CDR1 is SGHDN and CDR2 is FVKESK. The CDR3, as DNA: TGTGCCAGCAGCCAAGATCCTCTAGCGGGGCACGAAGAGACCCAGTACTTC. Translated, it gives CASSQDPLAGHEETQYF.

This clonotype was counted a few times. This chain connects TRBV29-1 to TRBJ1-4; no reliable D call. There are 13 residues in the CDR3. Trimming removed 4 bases from V and 5 bases from J, with 11 bases in between. The germline V gene has CDR1 SQVTM and CDR2 ANQGSEA. CDR3 residues: CSVAVGLNEKLFF. The CDR3 coding sequence is TGCAGCGTTGCGGTCGGCTTAAATGAAAAACTGTTTTTT. Full variable domain (outside the CDR3, taken from reference TRBV29-1 and TRBJ1-4): SAVISQKPSRDICQRGTSLTIQCQVDSQVTMMFWYRQQPGQSLTLIATANQGSEATYESGFVIDKFPISRPNLTFSTLTVSNMSPEDSSIYLCSVAVGLNEKLFFGSGTQLSVL.

The V and J genes are TRBV20-1 and TRBJ2-1, with 9 bases fitting TRBD2. This CDR3 is 17 amino acids long. Per the germline V gene, CDR1 is DFQATT and CDR2 is SNEGSKA (reference sequence). After removal of 3 bases from V and 4 bases from J, the junction contained 13 bases not matched to a gene. In DNA form, the CDR3 reads TGCAGTGCTAGGAATTGGGTAGCGGGAGTGGGTTACAATGAGCAGTTCTTC. This gives the protein CSARNWVAGVGYNEQFF.

This sequence joins TRBV6-6 and TRBJ2-7, with 7 bases lining up with TRBD1. The CDR3 runs 14 residues. The V and J ends lost 5 bases and 1 base, in that order; junction bases with no gene match: 5. The germline gives CDR1 MNHNY, CDR2 SVGAGI (reference sequence). CDR3 in amino acids: CASSGWTGSYEQYF. The DNA of the CDR3 is TGTGCCAGCAGTGGATGGACAGGATCCTACGAGCAGTACTTC.

The table lists this clonotype with a count of one. The junction differs from germline at one of its ends, possibly a read error. The chain employs TRBV6-6 and TRBJ1-4; D not resolved. The germline gives CDR1 MNHNY, CDR2 SVGAGI (reference sequence). The CDR3 spans 12 residues. CDR3: CVSSPLDEKLFF. The CDR3 nucleotides are TGTGTCAGCAGCCCGCTGGATGAAAAACTGTTTTTT.

The V gene is TRBV5-6, the J gene TRBJ2-3; unclear D gene. Germline V CDR1 and CDR2: SGHDT, YYEEEE. Trimming took off 4 bases at V and 0 bases at J, with 6 bases between the two ends. This CDR3 is 13 amino acids long. The CDR3 spells CASSGKSTDTQYF. The CDR3 coding sequence is TGTGCCAGCAGCGGAAAAAGCACAGATACGCAGTATTTT. Variable domain in full (rest from reference TRBV5-6 and TRBJ2-3): DAGVTQSPTHLIKTRGQQVTLRCSPKSGHDTVSWYQQALGQGPQFIFQYYEEEERQRGNFPDRFSGHQFPNYSSELNVNALLLGDSALYLCASSGKSTDTQYFGPGTRLTVL.

The chain is built from TRBV7-9 and TRBJ2-3; TRBD2 matches at 9 bases. Trimming took 2 bases from V and 2 from J; bases not matched to a gene: 5. Per the germline V gene, CDR1 is SEHNR and CDR2 is FQNEAQ (reference sequence). The CDR3 contains 16 residues. The CDR3: CASSLSLAGPTDTQYF. The DNA of the CDR3 is TGTGCCAGCAGCTTATCCCTAGCGGGGCCCACAGATACGCAGTATTTT. The full variable domain, its missing parts supplied by reference TRBV7-9 and TRBJ2-3, is DTGVSQNPRHKITKRGQNVTFRCDPISEHNRLYWYRQTLGQGPEFLTYFQNEAQLEKSRLLSDRFSAERPKGSFSTLEIQRTEQGDSAMYLCASSLSLAGPTDTQYFGPGTRLTVL.

The DNA of the CDR3 is TGTGCCAGCAGGACCCCGAACGGCTCACCCCTCCACTTT. It is translated as CASRTPNGSPLHF. The chain recombines TRBV6-1 with TRBJ1-6; D is undetermined. CDR1 and CDR2 from the germline V gene are MNHNS and SASEGT. V lost 6 bases to trimming and J lost 10 bases, with 13 bases between them. CDR3 length: 13 amino acids.

This clonotype has more than one count but fewer than ten. The chain combines TRBV12-3 or TRBV12-4 with TRBJ2-1, with D possibly TRBD2 on 6 matching bases. CDR3 length: 13 residues. V was pared by 10 bases and J by 3 bases, with 13 bases between. CDR3 residues: CANPGLHYNEQFF. For the CDR3, the DNA is TGTGCCAACCCGGGACTTCACTACAATGAGCAGTTCTTC.